These 12 T cell receptor beta chains were all obtained from the same sample, sequenced in a study of control samples from healthy donors and cancer patients. The method was immunoSEQ multiplex PCR; TCRdb's version includes in-frame clones alone and lacks a portion of them. Found here are around 110,000 clones, 80% to 90% of them singletons; the top ten hold around 1.1%. Sequenced input: PBMCs. These receptors all stem from a woman in her forties or fifties with colorectal cancer.

The rearrangement links TRBV5-1 to TRBJ1-1; 9 bases fit TRBD1. Per the germline V gene, CDR1 is SGHRS and CDR2 is YFSETQ. The length of the CDR3 is 16 residues. Germline trimming cut 3 bases from V and 1 base from J; bases unmatched to any gene: 7. CDR3 protein: CASSSEWGQGNTEAFF. The CDR3 DNA sequence: TGCGCCAGCAGCTCCGAATGGGGACAGGGGAACACTGAAGCTTTCTTT.

This sequence joins TRBV7-3 and TRBJ2-6; D might be TRBD1 (6 bases). V lost 1 base and J 3 bases, leaving 13 bases between the germline ends. CDR1 SGHTA and CDR2 FQGTGA come from the germline V gene. The CDR3 is made up of 17 amino acids. This chain's CDR3 is CASSLMPQGSGANVLTF. CDR3 sequence (DNA): TGTGCCAGCAGCTTAATGCCTCAGGGGAGTGGGGCCAACGTCCTGACTTTC. The whole variable domain, filled in from reference TRBV7-3 and TRBJ2-6, reads GAGVSQTPSNKVTEKGKYVELRCDPISGHTALYWYRQSLGQGPEFLIYFQGTGAADDSGLPNDRFFAVRPEGSVSTLKIQRTERGDSAVYLCASSLMPQGSGANVLTFGAGSRLTVL.

The CDR3 bases are TGTGCCAGCAGCGGGCAGGGTGGAAAGAATGAAGCTTTCTTT. Translation: CASSGQGGKNEAFF. The rearrangement links TRBV7-9 to TRBJ1-1; D possibly corresponds to TRBD1 (5 bases). With 5 bases removed from V and 7 bases from J, the gap between germline ends came to 17 bases. The CDR3 contains 14 residues. Germline values: CDR1 SEHNR, CDR2 FQNEAQ (reference sequence). Combining the CDR3 with reference TRBV7-9 and TRBJ1-1 gives the whole variable domain DTGVSQNPRHKITKRGQNVTFRCDPISEHNRLYWYRQTLGQGPEFLTYFQNEAQLEKSRLLSDRFSAERPKGSFSTLEIQRTEQGDSAMYLCASSGQGGKNEAFFGQGTRLTVV.

The genes are TRBV20-1 and TRBJ2-1; no definite D call. Germline-derived CDR1 and CDR2 are DFQATT and SNEGSKA (reference sequence). The CDR3 totals 11 residues. V lost 2 bases and J lost 5, with 4 bases in between. The CDR3 loop reads CSARPNNEQFF. The DNA of the CDR3 is TGCAGTGCTAGACCGAACAATGAGCAGTTCTTC.

J is TRBJ2-1 and V is TRBV18; 7 bases fit TRBD2. The junction had 9 bases not matched to a gene; V was cut back by 0 bases and J by 10 bases. Germline assignment: CDR1 KGHSH and CDR2 LQKENI. This CDR3 region has 15 residues. The chain's CDR3 is CASSPPAGASHEQFF. CDR3 nucleotides: TGTGCCAGCTCACCACCGGCGGGAGCGAGTCACGAGCAGTTCTTC.

The rearrangement links TRBV3-1 (or the pseudogene TRBV3-2) to TRBJ2-7; D is unclear. The V gene's germline CDR1 is LGHDT and CDR2 YNNKEL (reference sequence). V was clipped by 1 base and J by 3 bases, with 7 bases between them. This CDR3 comprises 13 residues. In DNA, the CDR3 is TGTGCCAGCAGCCAAGGTCCCATCTACGAGCAGTACTTC. This gives the protein CASSQGPIYEQYF.

This clone was detected a few times. The rearrangement joins TRBV5-1 to TRBJ2-2; D not resolved. The CDR3 covers 13 residues. Germline V CDR1 and CDR2: SGHRS, YFSETQ. Trimming removed 1 base from V and 6 bases from J, with 7 bases in between. The CDR3: CASSLFYPGELFF. CDR3 DNA: TGCGCCAGCAGCTTGTTCTACCCCGGGGAGCTGTTTTTT.

This clone was counted once. Written as DNA, the CDR3 is TGTGCCAGCAGTACCGGGACAGGCTCCACAGATACGCAGTATTTT. This codes for CASSTGTGSTDTQYF. This chain uses TRBV2 with TRBJ2-3; 8 bases fit TRBD1. Germline CDR1 reads SNHLY; CDR2 reads FYNNEI. This CDR3 has 15 residues. V dropped 5 bases and J dropped 2; count of bases not matched to a gene: 6.

V and J are TRBV5-4 and TRBJ1-2; the D gene is possibly TRBD1 (6 bases). The CDR3 contains 16 residues. CDR1 and CDR2 from the germline V gene are SGHNT and YYREEE (reference sequence). With 3 bases removed from V and 7 bases from J, the gap between germline ends came to 22 bases. CDR3 bases: TGTGCCAGCAGCTCGATGACAGGAGGAAGGGTGACTGGCTACACCTTC. Translation: CASSSMTGGRVTGYTF.

The chain couples TRBV5-1 to TRBJ2-5, with 8 bases matching TRBD1. Trimming at V came to 5 bases and at J to 2 bases, leaving 8 bases not matched to a gene. The CDR3 runs 15 residues. The germline gives CDR1 SGHRS, CDR2 YFSETQ. The CDR3 spells CASSRGQGGQETQYF. For the CDR3, the DNA is TGCGCCAGCAGTAGAGGACAGGGCGGGCAAGAGACCCAGTACTTC.

This rearrangement joins TRBV6-1 to TRBJ2-7; 11 nucleotides match TRBD2. CDR3 length: 18 residues. V lost 2 bases to trimming and J lost 4 bases; unmatched junction nucleotides: 13. CDR1 and CDR2 from the germline V gene are MNHNS and SASEGT. CDR3 nucleotide sequence: TGTGCCAGCAGTGAACCGATAGCGGGAGGGCAGGGCGTGTACGAGCAGTACTTC. It translates to CASSEPIAGGQGVYEQYF.

This chain joins TRBV7-9 and TRBJ2-7; D may be TRBD1 (5 bases). This CDR3 is 15 amino acids long. V lost 1 base and J lost 6, with 16 bases in between. Germline values: CDR1 SEHNR, CDR2 FQNEAQ (reference sequence). CDR3 DNA sequence: TGTGCCAGCAGCTTAGTCGTTGGGGCTGGGGCCGAGCAGTACTTC. Translation: CASSLVVGAGAEQYF.